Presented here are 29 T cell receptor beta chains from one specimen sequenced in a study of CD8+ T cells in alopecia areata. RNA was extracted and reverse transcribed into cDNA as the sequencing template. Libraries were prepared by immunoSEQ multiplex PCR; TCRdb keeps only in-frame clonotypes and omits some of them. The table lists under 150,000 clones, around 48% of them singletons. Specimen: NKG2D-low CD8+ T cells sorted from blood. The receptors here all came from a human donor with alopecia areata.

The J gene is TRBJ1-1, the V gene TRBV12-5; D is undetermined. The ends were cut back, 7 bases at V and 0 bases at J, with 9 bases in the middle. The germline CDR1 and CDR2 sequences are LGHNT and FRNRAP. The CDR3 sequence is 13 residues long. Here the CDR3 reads CASEGSMNTEAFF. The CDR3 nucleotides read TGTGCTAGTGAGGGTAGTATGAACACTGAAGCTTTCTTT.

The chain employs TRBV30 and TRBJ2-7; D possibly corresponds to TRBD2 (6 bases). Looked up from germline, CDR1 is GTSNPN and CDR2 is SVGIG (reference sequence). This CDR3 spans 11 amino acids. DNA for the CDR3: TGTGCAGCAGACCTCAGCGGGGAGCAGTACTTC. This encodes CAADLSGEQYF.

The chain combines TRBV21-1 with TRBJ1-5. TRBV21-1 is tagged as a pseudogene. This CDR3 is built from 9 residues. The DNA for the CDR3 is TGTGCTCGCGATCAGCCCCAGCATTTT. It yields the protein CARDQPQHF.

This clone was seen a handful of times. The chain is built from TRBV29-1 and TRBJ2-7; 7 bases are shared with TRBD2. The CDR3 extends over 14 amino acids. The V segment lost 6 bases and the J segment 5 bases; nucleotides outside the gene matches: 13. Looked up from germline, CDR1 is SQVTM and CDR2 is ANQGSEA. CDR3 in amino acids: CSVSRGLHGDEQYF. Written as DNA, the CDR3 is TGCAGCGTGAGCCGGGGACTACATGGGGACGAGCAGTACTTC.

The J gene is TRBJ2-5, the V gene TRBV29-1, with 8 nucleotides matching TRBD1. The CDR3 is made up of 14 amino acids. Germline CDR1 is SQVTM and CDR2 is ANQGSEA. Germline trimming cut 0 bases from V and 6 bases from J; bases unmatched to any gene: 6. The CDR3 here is CSVEETGGWKTQYF. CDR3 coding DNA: TGCAGCGTTGAAGAAACAGGGGGTTGGAAGACCCAGTACTTC.

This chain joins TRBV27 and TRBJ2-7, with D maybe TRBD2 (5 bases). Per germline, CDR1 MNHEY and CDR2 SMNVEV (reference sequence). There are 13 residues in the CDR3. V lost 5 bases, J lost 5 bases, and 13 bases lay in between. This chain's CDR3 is CASSGQRLHEQYF. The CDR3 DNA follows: TGTGCCAGCAGTGGGCAGCGGCTCCACGAGCAGTACTTC.

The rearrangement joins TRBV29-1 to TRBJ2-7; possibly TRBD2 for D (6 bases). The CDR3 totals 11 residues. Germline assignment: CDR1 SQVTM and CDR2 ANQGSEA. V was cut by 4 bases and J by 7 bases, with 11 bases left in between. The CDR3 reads CSVGWGEEQYF. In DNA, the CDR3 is TGCAGCGTTGGATGGGGGGAGGAGCAGTACTTC.

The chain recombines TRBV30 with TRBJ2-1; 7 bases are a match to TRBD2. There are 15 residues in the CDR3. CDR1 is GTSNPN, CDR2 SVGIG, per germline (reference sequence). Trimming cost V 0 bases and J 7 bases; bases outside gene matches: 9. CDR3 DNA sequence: TGTGCCTGGAGTGTAAGGGAGGGACCGGGAAATGAGCAGTTCTTC. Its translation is CAWSVREGPGNEQFF.

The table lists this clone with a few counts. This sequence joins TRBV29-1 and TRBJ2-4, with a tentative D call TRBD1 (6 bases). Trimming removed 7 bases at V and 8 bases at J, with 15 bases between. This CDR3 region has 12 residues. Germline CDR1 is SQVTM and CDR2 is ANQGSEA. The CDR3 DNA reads TGCAGCGCGAGTGGGAAGGGGGACATTCAGTACTTC. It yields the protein CSASGKGDIQYF.

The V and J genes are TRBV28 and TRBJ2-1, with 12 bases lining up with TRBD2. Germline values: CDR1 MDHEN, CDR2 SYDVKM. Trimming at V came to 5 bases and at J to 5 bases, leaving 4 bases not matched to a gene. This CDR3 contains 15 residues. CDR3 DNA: TGTGCCAGCAGTACTGGACTAGCGGGGAACAATGAGCAGTTCTTC. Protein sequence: CASSTGLAGNNEQFF.

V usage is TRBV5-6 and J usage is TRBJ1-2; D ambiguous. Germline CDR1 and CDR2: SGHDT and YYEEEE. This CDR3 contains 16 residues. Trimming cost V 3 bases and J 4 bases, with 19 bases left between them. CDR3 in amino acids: CASSSDLEGPAYGYTF. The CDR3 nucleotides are TGTGCCAGCAGCTCGGACTTGGAGGGTCCTGCCTATGGCTACACCTTC.

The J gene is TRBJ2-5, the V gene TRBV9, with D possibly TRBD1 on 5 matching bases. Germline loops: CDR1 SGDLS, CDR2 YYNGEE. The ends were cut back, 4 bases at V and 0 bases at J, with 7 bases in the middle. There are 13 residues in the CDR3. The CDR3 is CASSPGYQETQYF. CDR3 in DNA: TGTGCCAGCAGCCCAGGGTACCAAGAGACCCAGTACTTC.

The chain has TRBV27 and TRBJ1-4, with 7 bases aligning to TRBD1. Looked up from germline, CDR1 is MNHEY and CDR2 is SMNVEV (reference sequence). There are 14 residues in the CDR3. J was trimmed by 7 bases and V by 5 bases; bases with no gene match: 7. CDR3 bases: TGTGCCAGCAGTCCCTACAGGGGCGGTGAAAAACTGTTTTTT. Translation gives CASSPYRGGEKLFF.

The DNA of the CDR3 is TGCGCCAGCAGCCAAGTGGGGGGAAAACTGTTTTTT. This sequence encodes CASSQVGGKLFF. J is TRBJ1-4 and V is TRBV4-1, with D possibly being TRBD1 (5 bases). Germline V gene lookup returns CDR1 MGHRA and CDR2 YSYEKL. There are 12 residues in the CDR3. Deletions cut 1 base from V and 10 bases from J, with 7 bases between.

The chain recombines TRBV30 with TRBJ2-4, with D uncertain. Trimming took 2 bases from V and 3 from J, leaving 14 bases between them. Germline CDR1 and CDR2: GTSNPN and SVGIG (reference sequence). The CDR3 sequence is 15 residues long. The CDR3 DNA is TGTGCCTGGAGTCAAGACCCCCTAGGCAAAAACATTCAGTACTTC. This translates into CAWSQDPLGKNIQYF.

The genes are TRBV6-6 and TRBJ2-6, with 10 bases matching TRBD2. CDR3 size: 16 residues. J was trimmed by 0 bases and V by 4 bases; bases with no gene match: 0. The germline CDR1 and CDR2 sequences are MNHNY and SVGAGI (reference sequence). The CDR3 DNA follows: TGTGCCAGCAGTTGGACTAGCGGCTCTGGGGCCAACGTCCTGACTTTC. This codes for CASSWTSGSGANVLTF.

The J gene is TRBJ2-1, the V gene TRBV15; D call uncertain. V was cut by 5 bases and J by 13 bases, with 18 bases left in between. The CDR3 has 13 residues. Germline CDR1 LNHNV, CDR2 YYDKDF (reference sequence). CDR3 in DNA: TGTGCCACCAGCCCCGAGGATTCGCCTCGTCAGTTCTTC. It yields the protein CATSPEDSPRQFF.

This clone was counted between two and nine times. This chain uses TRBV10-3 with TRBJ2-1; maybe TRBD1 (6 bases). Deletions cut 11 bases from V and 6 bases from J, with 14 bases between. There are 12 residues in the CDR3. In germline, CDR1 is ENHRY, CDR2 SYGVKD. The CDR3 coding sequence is TGTGCCTTACGGACAGAACCCAATGAGCAGTTCTTC. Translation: CALRTEPNEQFF.

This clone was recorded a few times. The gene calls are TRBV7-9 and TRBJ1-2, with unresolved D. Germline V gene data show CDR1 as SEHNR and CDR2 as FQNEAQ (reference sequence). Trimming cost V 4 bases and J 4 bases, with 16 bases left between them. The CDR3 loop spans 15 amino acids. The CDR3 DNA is TGTGCCAGCAGCTCCAGTGTTGGGTATGTCTATGGCTACACCTTC. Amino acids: CASSSSVGYVYGYTF.

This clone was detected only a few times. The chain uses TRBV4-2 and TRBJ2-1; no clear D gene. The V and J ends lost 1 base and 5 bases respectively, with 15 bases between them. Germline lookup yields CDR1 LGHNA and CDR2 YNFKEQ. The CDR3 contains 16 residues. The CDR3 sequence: CASSQGWSQPHNEQFF. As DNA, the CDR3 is TGTGCCAGCAGCCAAGGGTGGTCACAACCACACAATGAGCAGTTCTTC.

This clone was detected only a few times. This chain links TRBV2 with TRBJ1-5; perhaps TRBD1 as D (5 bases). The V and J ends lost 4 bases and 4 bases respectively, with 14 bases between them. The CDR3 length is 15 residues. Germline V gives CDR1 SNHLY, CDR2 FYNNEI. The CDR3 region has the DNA TGTGCCAGCAGTGCGGGGGACGGGCGAAATCAGCCCCAGCATTTT. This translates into CASSAGDGRNQPQHF.

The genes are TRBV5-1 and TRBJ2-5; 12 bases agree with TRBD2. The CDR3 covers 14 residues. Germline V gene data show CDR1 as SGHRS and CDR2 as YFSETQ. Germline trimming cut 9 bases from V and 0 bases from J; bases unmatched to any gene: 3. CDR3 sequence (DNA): TGCGCCACTACTAGCGGGGGGAACCAAGAGACCCAGTACTTC. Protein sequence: CATTSGGNQETQYF. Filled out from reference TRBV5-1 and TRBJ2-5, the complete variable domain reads KAGVTQTPRYLIKTRGQQVTLSCSPISGHRSVSWYQQTPGQGLQFLFEYFSETQRNKGNFPGRFSGRQFSNSRSEMNVSTLELGDSALYLCATTSGGNQETQYFGPGTRLLVL.

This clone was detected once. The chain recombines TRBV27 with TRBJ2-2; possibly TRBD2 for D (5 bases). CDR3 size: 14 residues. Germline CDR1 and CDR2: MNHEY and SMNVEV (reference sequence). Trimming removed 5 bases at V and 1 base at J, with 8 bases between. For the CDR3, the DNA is TGTGCCAGCAGTCTCAGCGGGAACACCGGGGAGCTGTTTTTT. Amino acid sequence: CASSLSGNTGELFF.

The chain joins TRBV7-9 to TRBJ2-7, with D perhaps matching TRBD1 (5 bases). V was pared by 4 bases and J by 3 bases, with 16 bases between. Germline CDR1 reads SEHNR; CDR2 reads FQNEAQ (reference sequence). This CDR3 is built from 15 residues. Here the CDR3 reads CASSSNRLSFYEQYF. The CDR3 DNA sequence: TGTGCCAGCAGCTCGAACAGGCTCTCTTTCTACGAGCAGTACTTC.

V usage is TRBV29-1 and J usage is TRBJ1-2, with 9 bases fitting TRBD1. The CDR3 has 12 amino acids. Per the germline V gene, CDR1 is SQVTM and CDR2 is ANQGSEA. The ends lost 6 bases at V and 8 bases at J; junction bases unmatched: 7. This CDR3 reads CSVPGQGPGYTF. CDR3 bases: TGCAGCGTCCCGGGACAGGGACCCGGCTACACCTTC.

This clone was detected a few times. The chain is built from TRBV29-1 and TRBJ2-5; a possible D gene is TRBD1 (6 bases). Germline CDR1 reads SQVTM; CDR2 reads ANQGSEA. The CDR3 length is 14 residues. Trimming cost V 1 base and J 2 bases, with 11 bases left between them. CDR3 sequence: CSVEGDGTQETQYF. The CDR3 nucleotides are TGCAGCGTTGAAGGCGACGGGACACAAGAGACCCAGTACTTC.

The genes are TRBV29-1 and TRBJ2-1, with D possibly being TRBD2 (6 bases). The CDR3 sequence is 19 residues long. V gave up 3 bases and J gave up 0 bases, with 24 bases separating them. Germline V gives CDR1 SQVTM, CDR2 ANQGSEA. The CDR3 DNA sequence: TGCAGCGTTGATTCGGGCAATTATAGGGACTTAAACTCCTACAATGAGCAGTTCTTC. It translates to CSVDSGNYRDLNSYNEQFF.

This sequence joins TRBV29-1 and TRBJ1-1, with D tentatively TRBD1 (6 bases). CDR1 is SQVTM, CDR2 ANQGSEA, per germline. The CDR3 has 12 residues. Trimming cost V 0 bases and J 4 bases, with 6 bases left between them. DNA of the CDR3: TGCAGCGTTGAAGAAGGGGGCACTGAAGCTTTCTTT. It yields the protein CSVEEGGTEAFF.

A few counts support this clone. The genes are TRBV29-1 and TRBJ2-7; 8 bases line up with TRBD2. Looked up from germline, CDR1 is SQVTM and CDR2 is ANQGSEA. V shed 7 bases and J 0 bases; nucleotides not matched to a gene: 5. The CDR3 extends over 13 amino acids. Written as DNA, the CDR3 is TGCAGCGGCTCGGGGGGGGACTCCTACGAGCAGTACTTC. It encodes CSGSGGDSYEQYF.